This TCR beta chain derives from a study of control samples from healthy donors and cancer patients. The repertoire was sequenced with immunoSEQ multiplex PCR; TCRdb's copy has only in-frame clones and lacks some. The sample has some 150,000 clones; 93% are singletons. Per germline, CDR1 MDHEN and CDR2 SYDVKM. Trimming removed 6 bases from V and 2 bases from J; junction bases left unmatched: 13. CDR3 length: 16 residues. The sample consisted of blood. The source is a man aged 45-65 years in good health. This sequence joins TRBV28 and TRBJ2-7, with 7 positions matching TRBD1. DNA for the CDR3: TGTGCCAGCAGGGGGAGCGACAGGGCGTCCCCCTACGAGCAGTACTTC. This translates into CASRGSDRASPYEQYF.